The 25 T cell receptor beta chains in this list originate from one sample, sequenced in a study of identical twins. TCRdb reanalysed the 5' RACE reads using MiXCR and keeps one entry per CDR3 protein. In the table there are 450,000 or so distinct CDR3 sequences, roughly 26% of which are singletons. These same data were also listed under a study on T cells expressing NK-cell markers.

The sample taken for sequencing was CD4+ T cells sorted from blood. All receptors come from a woman aged 18-29 years in good health.

This clonotype occurred a few times. The CDR3 here is CASSLWTSSYEQYF. DNA of the CDR3: TGTGCCAGCAGCCTCTGGACTAGCAGCTACGAGCAGTACTTC. The chain carries TRBV3-1 and TRBJ2-7; 8 bases line up with TRBD2. This CDR3 region has 14 residues. The germline V gene encodes CDR1 LGHDT and CDR2 YNNKEL (reference sequence). V shed 4 bases and J 3 bases; nucleotides not matched to a gene: 5.

The gene calls are TRBV29-1 and TRBJ2-5; perhaps TRBD1 as D (6 bases). Germline assignment: CDR1 SQVTM and CDR2 ANQGSEA. The CDR3 has 12 amino acids. Trimming took off 6 bases at V and 5 bases at J, with 13 bases between the two ends. CDR3 region: CSVGHREETQYF. The CDR3 region has the DNA TGCAGCGTGGGGCACAGGGAGGAGACCCAGTACTTC.

The sample holds a few counts of this clonotype. V is TRBV10-1 and J is TRBJ2-1, with no clear D. The CDR3 contains 16 residues. The germline V and J ends were trimmed by 0 bases and 4 bases, with 13 bases remaining between them. CDR1 WNHNN and CDR2 SYGVQD come from the germline V gene (reference sequence). The CDR3 loop is CASSESTLPRYNEQFF. Here the CDR3 DNA reads TGCGCCAGCAGTGAGTCGACTTTACCCAGGTACAATGAGCAGTTCTTC.

V gene TRBV20-1 combines with J gene TRBJ2-7; the match to TRBD1 covers 10 bases. Germline-derived CDR1 and CDR2 are DFQATT and SNEGSKA (reference sequence). V trimming: 4 bases; J trimming: 0 bases; junction bases outside the gene matches: 6. CDR3 length equals 15 residues. The CDR3 region has the DNA TGCAGTGCTACCGGGACAGGGGAACCCTCCTACGAGCAGTACTTC. Protein: CSATGTGEPSYEQYF.

V is TRBV5-1 and J is TRBJ1-1; possibly TRBD1 for D (5 bases). Germline CDR1 SGHRS, CDR2 YFSETQ. The CDR3 totals 14 residues. Trimming removed 6 bases at V and 2 bases at J, with 14 bases between. The CDR3 here is CASNAGTPNTEAFF. In DNA form, the CDR3 reads TGCGCCAGCAATGCCGGGACGCCTAACACTGAAGCTTTCTTT.

This clonotype came up a few times. This chain joins TRBV5-1 and TRBJ2-7; D gene unclear. The CDR3 is 13 amino acids. Germline-derived CDR1 and CDR2 are SGHRS and YFSETQ. V lost 4 bases, J lost 3 bases, and 11 bases lay in between. CDR3 in DNA: TGCGCCAGCAGCCTAGGGTTAGACTACGAGCAGTACTTC. Translated, it gives CASSLGLDYEQYF.

The gene calls are TRBV11-2 and TRBJ2-7, with D possibly matching TRBD2 (5 bases). Germline V gene sequence: CDR1 SGHAT, CDR2 FQNNGV. Trimming cost V 2 bases and J 3 bases, with 11 bases left between them. CDR3 length equals 14 residues. In DNA form, the CDR3 reads TGTGCCAGCAGCTTAACAAAGCGGAACTACGAGCAGTACTTC. This translates into CASSLTKRNYEQYF.

Only a few counts were recorded for this clonotype. The chain couples TRBV4-2 to TRBJ2-7, with 7 nucleotides matching TRBD2. Germline V gives CDR1 LGHNA, CDR2 YNFKEQ. Losses at the gene ends were 1 base for V and 0 bases for J; bases not matched to a gene: 3. CDR3 size: 15 residues. The CDR3 DNA follows: TGTGCCAGCAGCCAAGCCAGCGGGGCCTCCTACGAGCAGTACTTC. Residues: CASSQASGASYEQYF.

The chain links TRBV20-1 to TRBJ1-2, with no clear D. The CDR3 is 12 amino acids. Trimming took 6 bases from V and 1 from J, leaving 9 bases between them. Germline-derived CDR1 and CDR2 are DFQATT and SNEGSKA (reference sequence). The CDR3 coding sequence is TGCAGTGCAAGACATTTTAACTATGGCTACACCTTC. Protein: CSARHFNYGYTF.

This clonotype was seen a handful of times. The chain recombines TRBV5-1 with TRBJ2-5; 8 bases match TRBD1. The CDR3 has 14 amino acids. Germline trimming cut 4 bases from V and 5 bases from J; bases unmatched to any gene: 7. Germline V gene sequence: CDR1 SGHRS, CDR2 YFSETQ. CDR3: CASSLGQARETQYF. The CDR3 bases are TGCGCCAGCAGCCTGGGACAGGCTAGGGAGACCCAGTACTTC.

This chain uses TRBV4-2 with TRBJ2-3; weak D call: TRBD1 (5 bases). V lost 4 bases and J 2 bases, leaving 13 bases between the germline ends. The CDR3 is 15 amino acids. Germline values: CDR1 LGHNA, CDR2 YNFKEQ. The CDR3: CASSRGDGNTDTQYF. DNA of the CDR3: TGTGCCAGCAGCCGGGGCGACGGTAACACAGATACGCAGTATTTT.

The chain combines TRBV20-1 with TRBJ2-1; 10 bases map to TRBD2. Per the germline V gene, CDR1 is DFQATT and CDR2 is SNEGSKA (reference sequence). V lost 5 bases to trimming and J lost 6 bases; unmatched junction nucleotides: 10. The CDR3 runs to 15 residues. The CDR3 coding sequence is TGCAGTGCTGTGGGCCTAGCGGGGGTCATCAATGAGCAGTTCTTC. Translation: CSAVGLAGVINEQFF.

This sequence joins TRBV10-3 and TRBJ1-2; 8 bases are shared with TRBD1. Germline V gives CDR1 ENHRY, CDR2 SYGVKD. V lost 10 bases and J lost 3; bases outside the gene matches: 4. This CDR3 is built from 12 residues. CDR3 DNA: TGTGCCACACACAGGGGGGACTATGGCTACACCTTC. Translated: CATHRGDYGYTF.

The chain links TRBV20-1 to TRBJ1-4; D unresolved. Trimming took 7 bases from V and 5 from J, leaving 14 bases between them. Germline V gives CDR1 DFQATT, CDR2 SNEGSKA (reference sequence). This CDR3 comprises 13 residues. As DNA, the CDR3 is TGCAGTGTCGGGTCCAGGTGGAATGAAAAACTGTTTTTT. Residues: CSVGSRWNEKLFF.

This clonotype was counted many times. This chain links TRBV5-1 with TRBJ2-1; D might be TRBD1 or TRBD2, each matching 6 bases. The germline V gene encodes CDR1 SGHRS and CDR2 YFSETQ. The V gene lost 0 bases and the J gene lost 7 bases, with 11 bases spanning the gap. The CDR3 has 14 amino acids. CDR3 sequence reads: CASSLEGGPNEQFF. The CDR3, as DNA: TGCGCCAGCAGCTTGGAGGGGGGCCCGAATGAGCAGTTCTTC. The full variable domain, with the rest looked up from reference TRBV5-1 and TRBJ2-1, is KAGVTQTPRYLIKTRGQQVTLSCSPISGHRSVSWYQQTPGQGLQFLFEYFSETQRNKGNFPGRFSGRQFSNSRSEMNVSTLELGDSALYLCASSLEGGPNEQFFGPGTRLTVL.

This clonotype appeared a few times. The rearrangement joins TRBV5-4 to TRBJ2-3; 12 nucleotides match TRBD2. This CDR3 spans 16 amino acids. V gave up 3 bases and J gave up 3 bases; unmatched junction bases: 5. Germline lookup yields CDR1 SGHNT and CDR2 YYREEE (reference sequence). CDR3 region: CASSSRLAGATDTQYF. The CDR3 DNA follows: TGTGCCAGCAGCTCCAGACTAGCGGGAGCGACAGATACGCAGTATTTT.

The genes are TRBV29-1 and TRBJ2-5, with 8 bases aligning to TRBD2. There are 13 residues in the CDR3. CDR1 is SQVTM and CDR2 is ANQGSEA in the germline V gene. Trimming cost V 1 base and J 5 bases; bases outside gene matches: 3. The CDR3 protein is CSVEAGGRETQYF. Written as DNA, the CDR3 is TGCAGCGTTGAAGCGGGGGGGCGGGAGACCCAGTACTTC.

Only a few counts were recorded for this clonotype. V gene TRBV5-1 combines with J gene TRBJ2-5, with D possibly TRBD2 on 6 matching bases. Trimming took off 4 bases at V and 4 bases at J, with 11 bases between the two ends. CDR1 and CDR2 from the germline V gene are SGHRS and YFSETQ. The CDR3 sequence is 13 residues long. The CDR3 spells CASSAGLTETQYF. The CDR3, as DNA: TGCGCCAGCAGCGCGGGACTCACAGAGACCCAGTACTTC.

The CDR3 nucleotides read TGCGCCAGCAGCTTGACAGGGCTTGAGGAGCAGTACTTC. Protein: CASSLTGLEEQYF. This chain connects TRBV5-1 to TRBJ2-7; tentative D call: TRBD1 (6 bases). V was cut by 1 base and J by 7 bases, with 12 bases left in between. Per the germline V gene, CDR1 is SGHRS and CDR2 is YFSETQ. The CDR3 runs to 13 residues.

DNA for the CDR3: TGCGCCAGCAGCTTGGCCTCAGGGGTGAACACTGAAGCTTTCTTT. It specifies CASSLASGVNTEAFF. The V gene is TRBV5-1, the J gene TRBJ1-1; tentatively, D is TRBD1 (6 bases). This CDR3 is built from 15 residues. V was pared by 0 bases and J by 0 bases, with 9 bases between. Germline V gene sequence: CDR1 SGHRS, CDR2 YFSETQ.

This clonotype showed up just a few times. The chain recombines TRBV7-6 with TRBJ2-2; 8 bases fit TRBD2. The junction had 5 bases not matched to a gene; V was cut back by 3 bases and J by 5 bases. Germline V gene lookup returns CDR1 SGHVS and CDR2 FNYEAQ. This CDR3 contains 15 residues. CDR3 bases: TGTGCCAGCAGCTTCGCAGCGGGGGTTACCGGGGAGCTGTTTTTT. This codes for CASSFAAGVTGELFF.

The sample holds a few counts of this clonotype. The chain is built from TRBV20-1 and TRBJ1-1; possible D gene TRBD1, 5 bases. This CDR3 spans 12 amino acids. Between the trimmed V and J ends, which lost 3 bases and 7 bases, there was a span of 12 bases. Germline-derived CDR1 and CDR2 are DFQATT and SNEGSKA (reference sequence). The CDR3 here is CSASWQGREAFF. As DNA, the CDR3 is TGCAGTGCTAGCTGGCAGGGACGTGAAGCTTTCTTT.

This clonotype was recorded a few times. The rearrangement joins TRBV20-1 to TRBJ2-3; 8 nucleotides agree with TRBD2. V dropped 8 bases and J dropped 6; count of bases not matched to a gene: 7. There are 12 residues in the CDR3. CDR1 and CDR2 from the germline V gene are DFQATT and SNEGSKA (reference sequence). DNA for the CDR3: TGCAGTACCTATAGCGGGACGGATACGCAGTATTTT. It encodes CSTYSGTDTQYF.

This clonotype was counted a few times. This sequence joins TRBV29-1 and TRBJ2-2, with no clear D. The CDR3 spans 14 residues. Germline CDR1 and CDR2: SQVTM and ANQGSEA. V was clipped by 7 bases and J by 4 bases, with 16 bases between them. CDR3 region: CSAASGPPTGELFF. The CDR3 DNA reads TGCAGCGCCGCATCCGGGCCCCCCACCGGGGAGCTGTTTTTT.

The genes are TRBV29-1 and TRBJ1-1, with TRBD1 identical over 7 bases. CDR3 length: 13 residues. Germline loops: CDR1 SQVTM, CDR2 ANQGSEA. V dropped 7 bases and J dropped 8; count of bases not matched to a gene: 13. In nucleotides, the CDR3 is TGCAGCGGTCGACAGGGCCGATCCCCAGAAGCTTTCTTT. Its protein product is CSGRQGRSPEAFF.